Shown below are 17 T cell receptor beta chains from a single sample sequenced in a study of T cell responses to AZD1222 COVID-19 vaccine. Only in-frame clones appear in the TCRdb table, and some are missing; sequencing was by immunoSEQ multiplex PCR. The sample yields approximately 70,000 clones, 75% to 90% seen once. The source material was peripheral blood, sampled on day 0 of AZD1222 vaccination. These receptors came from an adult in good health.

The chain employs TRBV25-1 and TRBJ2-1; 7 bases line up with TRBD2. V lost 1 base, J lost 7 bases, and 7 bases stayed unmatched. Germline CDR1 and CDR2: MGHDK and SYGVNS. The CDR3 is made up of 15 amino acids. DNA of the CDR3: TGTGCCAGCAGTGAATTCGGACTAGTGTTGAATGAGCAGTTCTTC. Translation: CASSEFGLVLNEQFF.

V is TRBV9 and J is TRBJ2-7, with D unclear. Trimming removed 0 bases at V and 3 bases at J, with 10 bases between. The germline V gene encodes CDR1 SGDLS and CDR2 YYNGEE. This CDR3 spans 14 amino acids. This CDR3 is CASSVGASSYEQYF. Here the CDR3 DNA reads TGTGCCAGCAGCGTAGGGGCAAGCAGCTACGAGCAGTACTTC. Full variable domain (missing parts from reference TRBV9 and TRBJ2-7): DSGVTQTPKHLITATGQRVTLRCSPRSGDLSVYWYQQSLDQGLQFLIQYYNGEERAKGNILERFSAQQFPDLHSELNLSSLELGDSALYFCASSVGASSYEQYFGPGTRLTVT.

This chain connects TRBV6-5 to TRBJ1-2; the D gene is possibly TRBD1 (5 bases). Germline CDR1 reads MNHEY; CDR2 reads SVGAGI. Trimming removed 2 bases from V and 3 bases from J, with 13 bases in between. There are 15 residues in the CDR3. Here the CDR3 DNA reads TGTGCCAGCAGTTACACGGGACCGTCCGACTATGGCTACACCTTC. It encodes CASSYTGPSDYGYTF.

This chain connects TRBV9 to TRBJ1-2; D not resolved. CDR1 is SGDLS and CDR2 is YYNGEE in the germline V gene. The CDR3 runs 11 residues. The V end lost 5 bases, the J end lost 8 bases, and 10 bases lay between the germline ends. The CDR3 DNA is TGTGCCAGCAGTGCACTAGGGGGCTACACCTTC. Translation gives CASSALGGYTF.

The chain carries TRBV5-4 and TRBJ2-7; D perhaps matches TRBD1 (6 bases). The CDR3 totals 14 residues. Germline CDR1 is SGHNT and CDR2 is YYREEE (reference sequence). The germline V and J ends were trimmed by 4 bases and 0 bases, with 11 bases remaining between them. The CDR3 DNA sequence: TGTGCCAGCAGCGGGGGCCCTAGCTCCTACGAGCAGTACTTC. Protein: CASSGGPSSYEQYF.

The CDR3 DNA reads TGTGCCAGCAGGTCCCGGGACTACCAAGAGACCCAGTACTTC. This encodes CASRSRDYQETQYF. This sequence joins TRBV5-4 and TRBJ2-5; tentatively, D is TRBD2 (6 bases). Deletions cut 5 bases from V and 0 bases from J, with 11 bases between. The CDR3 is 14 amino acids. Germline lookup yields CDR1 SGHNT and CDR2 YYREEE (reference sequence).

The table lists this clone with a count of one. The chain carries TRBV3-1 (or the pseudogene TRBV3-2) and TRBJ2-1, with TRBD2 identical over 11 bases. The trim removed 4 bases at V and 1 base at J, leaving 3 bases unmatched. The CDR3 runs 16 residues. Germline V lookup: CDR1 LGHDT, CDR2 YNNKEL (reference sequence). The CDR3 loop reads CASSPRLAGSYNEQFF. In DNA, the CDR3 is TGTGCCAGCAGCCCCCGACTAGCGGGATCCTACAATGAGCAGTTCTTC.

This chain connects TRBV5-1 to TRBJ2-1; D might be TRBD1 or TRBD2, each matching 5 bases. V lost 7 bases to trimming and J lost 4 bases, with 15 bases between them. The CDR3 is 14 residues long. CDR1 SGHRS and CDR2 YFSETQ come from the germline V gene. CDR3 bases: TGCGCCAGCGCGTGGGACGGGAATTACAATGAGCAGTTCTTC. It specifies CASAWDGNYNEQFF.

The genes are TRBV6-6 and TRBJ2-7; the match to TRBD1 covers 8 bases. The CDR3 extends over 16 amino acids. Trimming removed 5 bases from V and 1 base from J; junction bases left unmatched: 10. Germline assignment: CDR1 MNHNY and CDR2 SVGAGI (reference sequence). The CDR3 DNA follows: TGTGCCAGCAGTCACGACAGGGGTTACGGTTCCTACGAGCAGTACTTC. It translates to CASSHDRGYGSYEQYF.

V and J are TRBV6-5 and TRBJ1-1; D remains ambiguous. V lost 5 bases to trimming and J lost 5 bases, with 9 bases between them. Germline V gene lookup returns CDR1 MNHEY and CDR2 SVGAGI. CDR3 length: 12 residues. This chain's CDR3 is CASSTTGTEAFF. In DNA form, the CDR3 reads TGTGCCAGCAGTACGACGGGTACTGAAGCTTTCTTT.

This clone was observed once. The chain recombines TRBV14 with TRBJ2-2; 9 nucleotides align to TRBD1. The V and J ends lost 4 bases and 3 bases, in that order; junction bases with no gene match: 9. Germline lookup yields CDR1 SGHDN and CDR2 FVKESK. The CDR3 is 17 residues long. CDR3 region: CASSRTRDRVYTGELFF. The CDR3 nucleotides are TGTGCCAGCAGCCGAACCCGGGACAGGGTGTACACCGGGGAGCTGTTTTTT. Combining the CDR3 with reference TRBV14 and TRBJ2-2 gives the whole variable domain EAGVTQFPSHSVIEKGQTVTLRCDPISGHDNLYWYRRVMGKEIKFLLHFVKESKQDESGMPNNRFLAERTGGTYSTLKVQPAELEDSGVYFCASSRTRDRVYTGELFFGEGSRLTVL.

V usage is TRBV6-6 and J usage is TRBJ2-1; the D gene is possibly TRBD2 (6 bases). The CDR3 runs 14 residues. CDR1 is MNHNY, CDR2 SVGAGI, per germline (reference sequence). Between the trimmed V and J ends, which lost 0 bases and 7 bases, there was a span of 10 bases. DNA of the CDR3: TGTGCCAGCAGTTACTCTTGGGGGAGGAATGAGCAGTTCTTC. As protein: CASSYSWGRNEQFF.

The rearrangement joins TRBV27 to TRBJ2-7; TRBD2 is a possible D gene (5 bases). The V end was cut by 6 bases, the J end by 3 bases, with 15 bases between. The CDR3 length is 14 residues. Per germline, CDR1 MNHEY and CDR2 SMNVEV (reference sequence). In nucleotides, the CDR3 is TGTGCCAGCAGCTCCCTCACCGGGATCTACGAGCAGTACTTC. Its protein is CASSSLTGIYEQYF.

The chain combines TRBV5-6 with TRBJ2-3; 7 bases agree with TRBD2. J gave up 0 bases and V 3 bases, and 1 base lay outside the gene matches. The germline CDR1 and CDR2 sequences are SGHDT and YYEEEE. CDR3 size: 14 residues. This chain's CDR3 is CASSWGGSTDTQYF. CDR3 nucleotides: TGTGCCAGCAGCTGGGGGGGAAGCACAGATACGCAGTATTTT.

This clone was seen once. J is TRBJ1-2 and V is TRBV5-4; D ambiguous. The CDR3 extends over 15 amino acids. Trimming removed 2 bases from V and 2 bases from J, with 13 bases in between. CDR1 is SGHNT, CDR2 YYREEE, per germline (reference sequence). CDR3 loop: CASSFRTGRNYGYTF. The DNA of the CDR3 is TGTGCCAGCAGCTTCCGGACGGGAAGAAACTATGGCTACACCTTC.

V is TRBV30 and J is TRBJ1-5; 9 bases agree with TRBD1. Germline CDR1 and CDR2: GTSNPN and SVGIG (reference sequence). The CDR3 has 14 amino acids. Trimming at V came to 2 bases and at J to 6 bases, leaving 5 bases not matched to a gene. This chain's CDR3 is CAWSPTGGTQPQHF. The CDR3 coding sequence is TGTGCCTGGAGTCCGACAGGGGGGACTCAGCCCCAGCATTTT. The entire variable domain, with the rest obtained from reference TRBV30 and TRBJ1-5, is as follows: SQTIHQWPATLVQPVGSPLSLECTVEGTSNPNLYWYRQAAGRGLQLLFYSVGIGQISSEVPQNLSASRPQDRQFILSSKKLLLSDSGFYLCAWSPTGGTQPQHFGDGTRLSIL.

This chain connects TRBV7-2 to TRBJ2-1; 8 bases are shared with TRBD1. The trim removed 5 bases at V and 8 bases at J, leaving 11 bases unmatched. This CDR3 comprises 15 residues. The germline gives CDR1 SGHTA, CDR2 FQGNSA. The CDR3 sequence: CASSQQGAPRDEQFF. As DNA, the CDR3 is TGTGCCAGCAGCCAGCAGGGGGCGCCCCGGGATGAGCAGTTCTTC.